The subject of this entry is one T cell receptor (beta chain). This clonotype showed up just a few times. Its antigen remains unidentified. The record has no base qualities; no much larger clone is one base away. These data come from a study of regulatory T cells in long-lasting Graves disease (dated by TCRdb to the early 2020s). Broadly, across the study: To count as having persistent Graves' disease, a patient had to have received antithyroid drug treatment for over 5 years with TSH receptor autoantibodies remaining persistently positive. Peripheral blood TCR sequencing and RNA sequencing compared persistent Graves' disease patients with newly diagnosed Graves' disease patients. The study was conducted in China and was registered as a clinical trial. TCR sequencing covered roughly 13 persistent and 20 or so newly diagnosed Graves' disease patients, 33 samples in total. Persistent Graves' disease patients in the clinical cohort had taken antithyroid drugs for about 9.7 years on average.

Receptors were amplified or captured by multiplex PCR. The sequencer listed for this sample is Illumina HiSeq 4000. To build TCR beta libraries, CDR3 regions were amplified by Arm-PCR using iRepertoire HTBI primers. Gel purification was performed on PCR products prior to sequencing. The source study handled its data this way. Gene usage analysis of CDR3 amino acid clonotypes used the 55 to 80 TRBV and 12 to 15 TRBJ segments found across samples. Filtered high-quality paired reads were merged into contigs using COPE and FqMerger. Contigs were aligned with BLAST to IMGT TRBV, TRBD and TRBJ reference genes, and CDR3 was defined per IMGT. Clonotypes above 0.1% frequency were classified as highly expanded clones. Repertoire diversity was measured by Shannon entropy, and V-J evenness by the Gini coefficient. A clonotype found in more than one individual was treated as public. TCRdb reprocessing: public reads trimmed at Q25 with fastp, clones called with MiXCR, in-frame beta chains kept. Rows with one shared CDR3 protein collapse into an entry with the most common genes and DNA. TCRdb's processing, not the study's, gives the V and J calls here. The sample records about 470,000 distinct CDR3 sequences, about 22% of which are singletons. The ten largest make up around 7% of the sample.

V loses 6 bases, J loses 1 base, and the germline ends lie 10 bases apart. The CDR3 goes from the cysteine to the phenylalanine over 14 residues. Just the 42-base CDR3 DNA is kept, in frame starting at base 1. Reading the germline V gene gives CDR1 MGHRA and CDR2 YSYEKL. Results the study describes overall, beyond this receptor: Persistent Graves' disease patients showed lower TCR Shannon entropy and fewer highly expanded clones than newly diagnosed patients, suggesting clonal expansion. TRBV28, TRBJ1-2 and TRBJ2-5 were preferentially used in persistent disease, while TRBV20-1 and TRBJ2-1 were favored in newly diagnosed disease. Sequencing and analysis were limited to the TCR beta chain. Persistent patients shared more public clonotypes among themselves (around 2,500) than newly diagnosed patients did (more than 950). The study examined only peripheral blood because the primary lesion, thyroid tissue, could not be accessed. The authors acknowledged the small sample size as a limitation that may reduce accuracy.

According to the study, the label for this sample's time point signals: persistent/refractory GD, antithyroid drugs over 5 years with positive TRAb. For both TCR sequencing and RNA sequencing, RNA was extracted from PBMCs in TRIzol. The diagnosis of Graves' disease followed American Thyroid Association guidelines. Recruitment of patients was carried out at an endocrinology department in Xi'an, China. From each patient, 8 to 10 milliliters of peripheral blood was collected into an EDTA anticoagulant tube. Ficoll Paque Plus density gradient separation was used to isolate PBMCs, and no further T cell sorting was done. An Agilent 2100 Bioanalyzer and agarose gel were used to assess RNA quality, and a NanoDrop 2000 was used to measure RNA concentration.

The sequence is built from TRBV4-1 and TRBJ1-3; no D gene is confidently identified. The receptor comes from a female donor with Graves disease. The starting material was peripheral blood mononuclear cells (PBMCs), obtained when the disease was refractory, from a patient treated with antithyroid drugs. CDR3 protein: CASSPLGSGNTIYF. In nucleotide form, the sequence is TGCGCCAGCAGTCCCCTCGGATCTGGAAACACCATATATTTT.